One sample yielded the 5 T cell receptor beta chains listed below, sequenced in a study of T cell responses to AZD1222 COVID-19 vaccine listed by TCRdb under 2021. The time point label, as the study defines it: baseline before first vaccination. Receptor amplification or capture employed the immunoSEQ multiplex PCR assay. TCRdb stores this immuneACCESS table with in-frame sequences only. Part of the clones is absent; in the studies checked, under half of the shortfall reflects unresolved V genes, and no reason is known for the rest. This sample has approximately 100,000 clones in its table, and approximately 91% of those were observed once. In total, the top ten clones hold around 20% of the sample. The material sequenced was peripheral blood, taken on day 0 of AZD1222 vaccination. These receptors were collected from an adult in good health.

This chain connects TRBV2 to TRBJ1-3; D is perhaps TRBD1 (5 bases). CDR3 size: 14 residues. Germline V gene data show CDR1 as SNHLY and CDR2 as FYNNEI. V was shortened by 7 bases and J by 4 bases, with 14 bases between the two germline ends. Written as DNA, the CDR3 is TGTGCCAGCAACCCAGGGTCTGGAGGAAACACCATATATTTT. It is translated as CASNPGSGGNTIYF.

V is TRBV2 and J is TRBJ1-1; 9 bases align to TRBD1. The CDR3 spans 13 residues. In germline, CDR1 is SNHLY, CDR2 FYNNEI. V was pared by 7 bases and J by 6 bases, with 6 bases of the junction left unmatched. CDR3 coding DNA: TGTGCCAGCAAGGGACAGGGTCCACCTGAAGCTTTCTTT. This codes for CASKGQGPPEAFF.

J is TRBJ1-4 and V is TRBV7-9; the match to TRBD1 covers 7 bases. The trim removed 6 bases at V and 6 bases at J, leaving 10 bases unmatched. The CDR3 loop spans 15 amino acids. Germline loops: CDR1 SEHNR, CDR2 FQNEAQ (reference sequence). CDR3 nucleotide sequence: TGTGCCAGCAGACCTAGGACAGGTCGGGATGAAAAACTGTTTTTT. This codes for CASRPRTGRDEKLFF.

The V call is TRBV19, the J call TRBJ2-7, with TRBD1 identical over 7 bases. Looked up from germline, CDR1 is LNHDA and CDR2 is SQIVND (reference sequence). This CDR3 has 18 amino acids. After removal of 6 bases from V and 0 bases from J, the junction contained 17 bases not matched to a gene. CDR3 sequence reads: CASSLRSRGPGISYEQYF. As DNA, the CDR3 is TGTGCCAGTAGCCTCCGATCAAGGGGGCCGGGAATCTCCTACGAGCAGTACTTC.

The table lists this clone with a count of one. The gene calls are TRBV13 and TRBJ2-4; the D is unclear. CDR3 length: 13 amino acids. Germline assignment: CDR1 PRHDT and CDR2 FYEKMQ (reference sequence). Trimming removed 1 base at V and 5 bases at J, with 6 bases between. CDR3 loop: CASSLAGQNIQYF. In DNA, the CDR3 is TGTGCCAGCAGCTTAGCAGGACAAAACATTCAGTACTTC.